These 23 T cell receptor beta chains originate from one sample sequenced in a study of neoadjuvant anti-PD-1 for oral cavity cancer. Assay: immunoSEQ multiplex PCR; the TCRdb copy retains only in-frame clones and omits some. The table has more than 9,500 clones, about three fifths seen once. The sequenced sample was tumor tissue, obtained before nivolumab (anti-PD-1) treatment. The receptors were sampled from a person aged 35-79 years with oral cavity squamous cell carcinoma.

The chain has TRBV6-5 and TRBJ2-2, with a weak D call TRBD1 (5 bases). The CDR3 covers 15 residues. Germline V CDR1 and CDR2: MNHEY, SVGAGI. V shed 0 bases and J shed 7 bases, with 12 bases lying between them. The DNA for the CDR3 is TGTGCCAGCAGTTACTCGAGGCAGGGATACGGGGAGCTGTTTTTT. Translating it yields CASSYSRQGYGELFF.

The chain has TRBV2 and TRBJ1-2; 9 bases are a match to TRBD1. The CDR3 sequence is 14 residues long. Germline CDR1 and CDR2: SNHLY and FYNNEI. Trimming took 7 bases from V and 6 from J; bases not matched to a gene: 9. The CDR3 spells CASNLQGAFDGYTF. The CDR3, as DNA: TGTGCCAGCAATCTACAGGGGGCGTTCGATGGCTACACCTTC.

The chain combines TRBV7-9 with TRBJ1-5, with 8 bases fitting TRBD1. The J segment lost 4 bases and the V segment lost 5 bases, leaving 7 bases of the junction unmatched. The CDR3 contains 15 residues. Germline V gene lookup returns CDR1 SEHNR and CDR2 FQNEAQ (reference sequence). CDR3 bases: TGTGCCAGCAGCCTGGGACAGGCTAGTAATCAGCCCCAGCATTTT. This codes for CASSLGQASNQPQHF.

The chain couples TRBV14 to TRBJ2-1; 7 positions agree with TRBD2. The germline CDR1 and CDR2 sequences are SGHDN and FVKESK. V was pared by 5 bases and J by 2 bases, with 12 bases of the junction left unmatched. The CDR3 length is 17 residues. CDR3 residues: CASSFLSSGGAYNEQFF. The CDR3 DNA follows: TGTGCCAGCAGCTTTCTCTCTAGCGGAGGGGCCTACAATGAGCAGTTCTTC.

This clone is deemed medium-sized. The J gene is TRBJ1-5, the V gene TRBV27, with unresolved D. V was clipped by 6 bases and J by 5 bases, with 8 bases between them. Per germline, CDR1 MNHEY and CDR2 SMNVEV (reference sequence). There are 12 residues in the CDR3. The DNA for the CDR3 is TGTGCCAGCAGGGGGAGGGATCAGCCCCAGCATTTT. It is translated as CASRGRDQPQHF.

This chain joins TRBV28 and TRBJ1-1; TRBD1 aligns across 12 bases. The V and J ends lost 5 bases and 7 bases, in that order; junction bases with no gene match: 5. Germline CDR1 reads MDHEN; CDR2 reads SYDVKM. The CDR3 runs 14 residues. This chain's CDR3 is CASSGRDRGLEAFF. For the CDR3, the DNA is TGTGCCAGCAGTGGCCGGGACAGGGGGCTTGAAGCTTTCTTT. The entire variable domain, with the rest obtained from reference TRBV28 and TRBJ1-1, is as follows: DVKVTQSSRYLVKRTGEKVFLECVQDMDHENMFWYRQDPGLGLRLIYFSYDVKMKEKGDIPEGYSVSREKKERFSLILESASTNQTSMYLCASSGRDRGLEAFFGQGTRLTVV.

The chain recombines TRBV18 with TRBJ1-1, with a tentative D call TRBD1 (5 bases). CDR3 length: 13 amino acids. CDR1 KGHSH and CDR2 LQKENI come from the germline V gene. V lost 2 bases, J lost 2 bases, and 6 bases lay in between. The CDR3 region is CASSPDSNTEAFF. The CDR3 DNA sequence: TGTGCCAGCTCACCAGACAGCAACACTGAAGCTTTCTTT.

The V gene is TRBV27, the J gene TRBJ1-5; TRBD1 is a possible D gene (5 bases). V was shortened by 5 bases and J by 5 bases, with 19 bases between the two germline ends. Germline CDR1 and CDR2: MNHEY and SMNVEV (reference sequence). The CDR3 is made up of 16 amino acids. CDR3 nucleotide sequence: TGTGCCAGCAGTCAGCTGGGAAAGGGACGGGATCAGCCCCAGCATTTT. Translated: CASSQLGKGRDQPQHF.

In its sample, this clone ranks as medium-sized. The chain recombines TRBV7-9 with TRBJ2-3; D unclear. Per germline, CDR1 SEHNR and CDR2 FQNEAQ (reference sequence). The ends were cut back, 6 bases at V and 2 bases at J, with 9 bases in the middle. The CDR3 consists of 13 residues. The CDR3 spells CASSGTDTDTQYF. The CDR3 DNA is TGTGCCAGCAGTGGCACAGACACAGATACGCAGTATTTT.

Within the sample, this clone is medium-sized. Distinct nucleotide sequences in the sample also encode this CDR3. The V gene is TRBV4-2, the J gene TRBJ2-1, with D perhaps being TRBD1 or TRBD2 (5 bases each). Per the germline V gene, CDR1 is LGHNA and CDR2 is YNFKEQ. Trimming took off 0 bases at V and 2 bases at J, with 5 bases between the two ends. This CDR3 has 14 amino acids. CDR3: CASSQEGAYNEQFF. Written as DNA, the CDR3 is TGTGCCAGCAGCCAAGAGGGGGCCTACAATGAGCAGTTCTTC.

This clone showed up just a few times. The V gene is TRBV9, the J gene TRBJ2-1, with 8 bases lining up with TRBD2. This CDR3 contains 16 residues. Germline lookup yields CDR1 SGDLS and CDR2 YYNGEE. The V and J ends lost 0 bases and 9 bases, in that order; junction bases with no gene match: 11. CDR3 bases: TGTGCCAGCAGCGTAGAAGGAGGGACTAGGAGTATTGAGCAGTTCTTC. Translated, it gives CASSVEGGTRSIEQFF. The full variable domain, its missing parts supplied by reference TRBV9 and TRBJ2-1, is DSGVTQTPKHLITATGQRVTLRCSPRSGDLSVYWYQQSLDQGLQFLIQYYNGEERAKGNILERFSAQQFPDLHSELNLSSLELGDSALYFCASSVEGGTRSIEQFFGPGTRLTVL.

The V call is TRBV6-6, the J call TRBJ1-2; 7 nucleotides agree with TRBD1. The V gene end was trimmed by 2 bases and the J gene end by 6 bases; junction bases not matched to a gene: 3. The CDR3 length is 13 residues. The germline CDR1 and CDR2 sequences are MNHNY and SVGAGI (reference sequence). CDR3 region: CASSYTDRNGYTF. CDR3 DNA sequence: TGTGCCAGCAGTTACACGGACAGGAATGGCTACACCTTC.

The chain employs TRBV28 and TRBJ2-7, with 8 bases identical to TRBD2. The CDR3 spans 14 residues. The ends lost 6 bases at V and 2 bases at J; junction bases unmatched: 6. Germline loops: CDR1 MDHEN, CDR2 SYDVKM. The CDR3 here is CASRLTSGTYEQYF. The CDR3 coding sequence is TGTGCCAGCAGGCTAACTAGCGGTACCTACGAGCAGTACTTC.

This rearrangement joins TRBV6-5 to TRBJ1-1; D unclear. V lost 2 bases and J 1 base, leaving 8 bases between the germline ends. This CDR3 is 14 amino acids long. Germline CDR1 and CDR2: MNHEY and SVGAGI. Here the CDR3 reads CASSYEGWNTEAFF. In nucleotides, the CDR3 is TGTGCCAGCAGTTACGAGGGATGGAACACTGAAGCTTTCTTT.

The CDR3 spells CASGYIQETQYF. Here the CDR3 DNA reads TGTGCCAGCGGCTACATCCAAGAGACCCAGTACTTC. This chain uses TRBV2 with TRBJ2-5; D gene ambiguous. CDR3 length equals 12 residues. V was trimmed by 8 bases and J by 1 base, leaving 8 bases between them. Germline V gene sequence: CDR1 SNHLY, CDR2 FYNNEI.

The CDR3 DNA reads TGTGCCAGCAAGATGGGACAGGTCTATGGCTACACCTTC. Protein: CASKMGQVYGYTF. This sequence joins TRBV6-5 and TRBJ1-2, with 8 bases lining up with TRBD1. There are 13 residues in the CDR3. V was clipped by 7 bases and J by 4 bases; unmatched bases: 5. Germline CDR1 reads MNHEY; CDR2 reads SVGAGI.

The chain carries TRBV6-1 and TRBJ2-3; TRBD2 agrees at 8 bases. Germline assignment: CDR1 MNHNS and CDR2 SASEGT. The CDR3 runs 15 residues. V lost 3 bases, J lost 1 base, and 3 bases stayed unmatched. The CDR3 reads CASSDGTRGTDTQYF. In DNA, the CDR3 is TGTGCCAGCAGTGATGGGACTAGAGGCACAGATACGCAGTATTTT.

The chain recombines TRBV7-2 with TRBJ2-4, with TRBD2 as a possible D gene (5 bases). Germline V gene sequence: CDR1 SGHTA, CDR2 FQGNSA. Trimming cost V 5 bases and J 0 bases, with 5 bases left between them. This CDR3 is 13 amino acids long. The chain's CDR3 is CASSGLAKNIQYF. The CDR3 DNA is TGTGCCAGCAGCGGACTAGCCAAAAACATTCAGTACTTC.

The chain couples TRBV29-1 to TRBJ2-7; 7 nucleotides line up with TRBD1. The CDR3 is 13 residues long. The V gene's germline CDR1 is SQVTM and CDR2 ANQGSEA. The V gene end was trimmed by 4 bases and the J gene end by 0 bases; junction bases not matched to a gene: 3. The CDR3 nucleotides are TGCAGCGTTGGGGACAGTGGCTCCTACGAGCAGTACTTC. Translated: CSVGDSGSYEQYF.

The chain recombines TRBV7-8 with TRBJ2-1, with a weak D call TRBD2 (5 bases). Germline V gene lookup returns CDR1 SGHVS and CDR2 FQNEAQ. The ends were cut back, 1 base at V and 5 bases at J, with 12 bases in the middle. The CDR3 loop spans 15 amino acids. CDR3 coding DNA: TGTGCCAGCAGCTTAGAAGGGAGCCTCAACAATGAGCAGTTCTTC. Translating gives CASSLEGSLNNEQFF. Filled out from reference TRBV7-8 and TRBJ2-1, the complete variable domain reads GAGVSQSPRYKVAKRGQDVALRCDPISGHVSLFWYQQALGQGPEFLTYFQNEAQLDKSGLPSDRFFAERPEGSVSTLKIQRTQQEDSAVYLCASSLEGSLNNEQFFGPGTRLTVL.

This clone appeared a few times. DNA for the CDR3: TGTGCCAGCAGCTTAATGGCGGGGGGCCCGAATGAGCAGTTCTTC. It encodes CASSLMAGGPNEQFF. This chain links TRBV7-3 with TRBJ2-1, with TRBD2 matching over 8 bases. The trim removed 1 base at V and 7 bases at J, leaving 6 bases unmatched. Germline lookup yields CDR1 SGHTA and CDR2 FQGTGA. The CDR3 totals 15 residues.

This chain joins TRBV5-6 and TRBJ2-7, with D perhaps given as TRBD1 or TRBD2 (6 bases each). The length of the CDR3 is 16 residues. With 0 bases removed from V and 1 base from J, the gap between germline ends came to 14 bases. CDR1 and CDR2 (germline): SGHDT, YYEEEE. CDR3 in DNA: TGTGCCAGCAGCTTGGGCGGGGCAGGGGTATCCTACGAGCAGTACTTC. Its translation is CASSLGGAGVSYEQYF.

The V call is TRBV19, the J call TRBJ1-1; D is perhaps TRBD1 (5 bases). The germline CDR1 and CDR2 sequences are LNHDA and SQIVND (reference sequence). This CDR3 spans 17 amino acids. Between the trimmed V and J ends, which lost 3 bases and 2 bases, there was a span of 19 bases. Here the CDR3 reads CASSIRGSGGNNTEAFF. Here the CDR3 DNA reads TGTGCCAGTAGTATCCGGGGGTCAGGTGGTAATAACACTGAAGCTTTCTTT.